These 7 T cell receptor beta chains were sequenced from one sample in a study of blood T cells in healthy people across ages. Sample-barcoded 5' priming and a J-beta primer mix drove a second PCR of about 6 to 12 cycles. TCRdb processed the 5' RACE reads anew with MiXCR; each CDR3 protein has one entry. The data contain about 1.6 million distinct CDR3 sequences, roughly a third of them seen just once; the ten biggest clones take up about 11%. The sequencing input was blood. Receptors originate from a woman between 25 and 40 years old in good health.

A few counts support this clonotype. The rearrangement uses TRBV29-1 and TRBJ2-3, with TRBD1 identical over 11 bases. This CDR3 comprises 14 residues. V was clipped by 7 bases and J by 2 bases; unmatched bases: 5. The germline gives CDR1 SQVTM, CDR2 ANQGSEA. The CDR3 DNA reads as TGCAGCGCCGGACAGGGGGCGATCACAGATACGCAGTATTTT. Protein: CSAGQGAITDTQYF.

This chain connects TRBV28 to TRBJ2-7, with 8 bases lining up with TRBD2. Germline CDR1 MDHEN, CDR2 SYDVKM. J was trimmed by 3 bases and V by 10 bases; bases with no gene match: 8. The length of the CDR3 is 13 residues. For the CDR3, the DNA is TGTGCCACCGGGGGGGAAACAGGCTACGAGCAGTACTTC. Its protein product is CATGGETGYEQYF.

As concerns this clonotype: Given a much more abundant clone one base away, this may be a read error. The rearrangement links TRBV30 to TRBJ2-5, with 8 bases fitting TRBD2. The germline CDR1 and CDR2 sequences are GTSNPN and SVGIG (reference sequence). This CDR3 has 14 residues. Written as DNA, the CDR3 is TGTGCCTGGAGTAGCGGGGGTACCCAAGAGGCCCAGTACTTC. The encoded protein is CAWSSGGTQEAQYF.

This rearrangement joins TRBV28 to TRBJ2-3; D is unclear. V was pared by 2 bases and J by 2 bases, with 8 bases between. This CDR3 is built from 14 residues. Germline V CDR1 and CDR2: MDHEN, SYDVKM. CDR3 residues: CASSLIQPTDTQYF. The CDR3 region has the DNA TGTGCCAGCAGTTTAATACAACCCACAGATACGCAGTATTTT. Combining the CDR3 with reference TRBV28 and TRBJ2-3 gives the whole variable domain DVKVTQSSRYLVKRTGEKVFLECVQDMDHENMFWYRQDPGLGLRLIYFSYDVKMKEKGDIPEGYSVSREKKERFSLILESASTNQTSMYLCASSLIQPTDTQYFGPGTRLTVL.

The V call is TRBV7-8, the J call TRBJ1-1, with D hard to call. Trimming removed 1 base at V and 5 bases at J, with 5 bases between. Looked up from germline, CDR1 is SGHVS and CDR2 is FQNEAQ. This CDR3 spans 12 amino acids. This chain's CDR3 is CASSLVPTEAFF. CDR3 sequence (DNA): TGTGCCAGCAGCTTAGTTCCAACTGAAGCTTTCTTT.

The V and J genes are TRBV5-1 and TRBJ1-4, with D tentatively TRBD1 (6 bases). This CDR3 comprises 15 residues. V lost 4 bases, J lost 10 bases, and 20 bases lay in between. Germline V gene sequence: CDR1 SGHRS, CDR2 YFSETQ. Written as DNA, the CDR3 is TGCGCCAGCAGCGAACAGGGAGAGGCCAAAGGAAAACTGTTTTTT. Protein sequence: CASSEQGEAKGKLFF.

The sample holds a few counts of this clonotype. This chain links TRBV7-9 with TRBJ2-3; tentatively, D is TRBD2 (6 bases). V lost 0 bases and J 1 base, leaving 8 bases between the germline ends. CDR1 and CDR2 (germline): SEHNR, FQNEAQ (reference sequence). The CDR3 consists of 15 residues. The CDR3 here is CASSLARERTDTQYF. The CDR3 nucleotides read TGTGCCAGCAGCTTAGCTCGGGAGCGCACAGATACGCAGTATTTT.